The entry below gives a single T cell receptor (beta chain) sequence along with its context. This entry comes from a study of T cell changes during pregnancy in multiple sclerosis. Trimming pared 2 bases from V and 6 bases from J, leaving 9 bases between. This CDR3 spans 14 amino acids. In germline, CDR1 is SGHKS, CDR2 YYEKEE (reference sequence). This table comes from immunoSEQ multiplex PCR, and its TCRdb copy is limited to in-frame clones, with some not included. The table lists roughly 80,000 clones, 92% of them singletons. The receptor was isolated from a female donor with multiple sclerosis, enrolled in a pregnancy study. V gene TRBV5-5 combines with J gene TRBJ1-6, with D perhaps TRBD1 (5 bases). The sequencing here drew on peripheral blood, taken before pregnancy. CDR3 sequence reads: CASSLSGGNSPLHF. The CDR3 nucleotides read TGTGCCAGCAGCTTATCCGGGGGTAATTCACCCCTCCACTTT.